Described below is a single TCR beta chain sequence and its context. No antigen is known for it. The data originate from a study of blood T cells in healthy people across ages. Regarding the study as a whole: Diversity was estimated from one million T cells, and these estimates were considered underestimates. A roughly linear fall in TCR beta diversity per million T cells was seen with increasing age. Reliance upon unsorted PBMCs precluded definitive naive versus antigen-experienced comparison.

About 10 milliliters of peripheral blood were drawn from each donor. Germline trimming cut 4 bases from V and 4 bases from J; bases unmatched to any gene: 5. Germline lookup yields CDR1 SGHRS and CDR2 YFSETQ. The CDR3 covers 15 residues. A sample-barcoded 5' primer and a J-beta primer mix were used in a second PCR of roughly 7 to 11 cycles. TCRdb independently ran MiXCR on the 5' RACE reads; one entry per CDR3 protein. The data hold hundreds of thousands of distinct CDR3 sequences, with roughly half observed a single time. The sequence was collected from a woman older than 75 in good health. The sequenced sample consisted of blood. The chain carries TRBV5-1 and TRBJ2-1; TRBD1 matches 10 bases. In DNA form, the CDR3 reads TGCGCCAGCAGCAAAGGGACAGGGGAGTACAATGAGCAGTTCTTC. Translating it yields CASSKGTGEYNEQFF.